The T cell receptor beta chain described here comes from a study of blood T cell repertoires in COVID-19. Profiling relied on immunoSEQ multiplex PCR, and the TCRdb table lists in-frame clones only, not all of them. The sample lists a few hundred thousand clones; approximately 83% were seen once. There are 11 residues in the CDR3. Trimming shortened V by 2 bases and J by 12 bases, and 10 bases separated the two germline ends. CDR1 MNHEY and CDR2 SVGAGI come from the germline V gene. The chain is built from TRBV6-5 and TRBJ1-2, with a weak D call TRBD1 (6 bases). The source is a woman in her twenties or thirties who had recovered from COVID-19. Sequenced input: PBMCs or T cells enriched from blood (not recorded which). The CDR3 DNA reads as TGTGCCAGCAGTTACCAGGGGAAACACACCTTC. Translated: CASSYQGKHTF.